Presented here are 12 T cell receptor beta chains from one specimen sequenced in a study of post-analysis software for immune sequencing data. Study-wide results and limits: A few TRBV segments were significantly more frequent in patients than in controls. TRBV5-6, TRBV5-1 and TRBV20-1 were among these segments.

Libraries were made from TCR beta cDNA, and they carried unique molecular identifiers. One entry per CDR3 protein results from TCRdb running MiXCR on the PCR reads. The sample lists roughly 600,000 distinct CDR3 sequences; about 40% were seen once. No antigen has been assigned to these receptors. Sequencing input: blood. Receptor source: a girl aged 5-17 years with multiple sclerosis.

This chain's CDR3 is CASNSLAGGQETQYF. The CDR3, as DNA: TGTGCCAGCAACTCTCTAGCGGGGGGGCAAGAGACCCAGTACTTC. V usage is TRBV11-2 and J usage is TRBJ2-5, with TRBD2 matching 12 bases. Looked up from germline, CDR1 is SGHAT and CDR2 is FQNNGV. V was clipped by 7 bases and J by 2 bases; unmatched bases: 5. The length of the CDR3 is 15 residues.

This clonotype has only a few counts. The V gene is TRBV29-1, the J gene TRBJ1-2; D is unclear. The ends were cut back, 3 bases at V and 11 bases at J, with 13 bases in the middle. Germline-derived CDR1 and CDR2 are SQVTM and ANQGSEA. The CDR3 contains 11 residues. CDR3 residues: CSVDHLAHYTF. In DNA, the CDR3 is TGCAGCGTTGATCACTTGGCTCATTACACCTTC. Variable domain in full (rest from reference TRBV29-1 and TRBJ1-2): SAVISQKPSRDICQRGTSLTIQCQVDSQVTMMFWYRQQPGQSLTLIATANQGSEATYESGFVIDKFPISRPNLTFSTLTVSNMSPEDSSIYLCSVDHLAHYTFGSGTRLTVV.

The chain is built from TRBV29-1 and TRBJ2-5; maybe TRBD1 (6 bases). The length of the CDR3 is 14 residues. Per the germline V gene, CDR1 is SQVTM and CDR2 is ANQGSEA. The V gene lost 6 bases and the J gene lost 6 bases, with 20 bases spanning the gap. The CDR3 DNA is TGCAGCGTAACCGACAATCTAGGGGGTCAGACCCAGTACTTC. Its translation: CSVTDNLGGQTQYF.

The chain is built from TRBV3-1 and TRBJ2-2; the D is unclear. V was pared by 1 base and J by 6 bases, with 6 bases between. CDR1 LGHDT and CDR2 YNNKEL come from the germline V gene (reference sequence). The CDR3 contains 13 residues. This CDR3 is CASSQALSGELFF. As DNA, the CDR3 is TGTGCCAGCAGCCAAGCACTGTCCGGGGAGCTGTTTTTT.

The J gene is TRBJ1-4, the V gene TRBV12-3 or TRBV12-4; D may be TRBD1 (5 bases). V lost 3 bases and J lost 5, with 13 bases in between. This CDR3 region has 15 residues. The CDR3 nucleotides read TGTGCCAGCAGTTTTCCCAGGGCGGGGAATGAAAAACTGTTTTTT. It yields the protein CASSFPRAGNEKLFF.

This clonotype was detected only a few times. The chain is built from TRBV12-3 or TRBV12-4 and TRBJ2-2, with TRBD2 matching over 8 bases. The trim removed 3 bases at V and 6 bases at J, leaving 9 bases unmatched. The CDR3 is 16 amino acids. For the CDR3, the DNA is TGTGCCAGCAGTTTTCACACGGGAGGGCCCGCCGGGGAGCTGTTTTTT. Protein product: CASSFHTGGPAGELFF.

The chain couples TRBV4-1 to TRBJ2-4; 8 nucleotides align to TRBD2. V trimming: 1 base; J trimming: 5 bases; junction bases outside the gene matches: 4. CDR1 MGHRA and CDR2 YSYEKL come from the germline V gene. The CDR3 has 15 residues. CDR3 loop: CASSQGAGVQNIQYF. CDR3 in DNA: TGCGCCAGCAGCCAAGGAGCGGGAGTACAAAACATTCAGTACTTC.

The chain joins TRBV18 to TRBJ2-2, with D possibly TRBD2 on 5 matching bases. From germline, CDR1 is KGHSH and CDR2 LQKENI. Trimming took off 3 bases at V and 2 bases at J, with 16 bases between the two ends. The CDR3 loop spans 17 amino acids. CDR3 DNA sequence: TGTGCCAGCTCACCTCTGGTAGCGAGACCTAACACCGGGGAGCTGTTTTTT. This gives the protein CASSPLVARPNTGELFF.

The CDR3 here is CASKPNSFYGYTF. CDR3 nucleotides: TGTGCCAGTAAACCGAACAGCTTCTATGGCTACACCTTC. J is TRBJ1-2 and V is TRBV12-3 or TRBV12-4; D is unclear. Trimming stripped 9 bases from V and 4 bases from J, with 15 bases between. The CDR3 contains 13 residues.

This rearrangement joins TRBV5-1 to TRBJ2-7; D not resolved. The CDR3 totals 13 residues. The germline CDR1 and CDR2 sequences are SGHRS and YFSETQ. V was shortened by 2 bases and J by 5 bases, with 11 bases between the two germline ends. CDR3 in DNA: TGCGCCAGCAGCTTATCGACGGAAAACGAGCAGTACTTC. This encodes CASSLSTENEQYF.

The chain carries TRBV6-6 and TRBJ1-1, with a possible D match to TRBD1 (6 bases). CDR1 is MNHNY and CDR2 is SVGAGI in the germline V gene (reference sequence). V lost 6 bases, J lost 5 bases, and 16 bases lay in between. CDR3 length: 14 residues. Here the CDR3 reads CASRGHGGGTEAFF. The DNA of the CDR3 is TGTGCCAGCAGAGGCCATGGGGGCGGGACTGAAGCTTTCTTT.

The chain couples TRBV12-3 or TRBV12-4 to TRBJ1-2; D perhaps matches TRBD1 (5 bases). The CDR3 covers 15 residues. Trimming pared 3 bases from V and 5 bases from J, leaving 16 bases between. The CDR3 region has the DNA TGTGCCAGCAGTTTGGGGGAATCCTATCGATATGGCTACACCTTC. Translation gives CASSLGESYRYGYTF.